One and the same sample provided the 8 T cell receptor beta chains below, sequenced in a study of blood T cell repertoires in COVID-19. The repertoire was sequenced with immunoSEQ multiplex PCR; TCRdb's copy has only in-frame clones and lacks some. The table shows about 230,000 clones, with roughly 80% occurring only once. The sample taken for sequencing was peripheral blood. All receptors derive from an older woman with active or convalescent COVID-19.

The chain combines TRBV28 with TRBJ2-7; no reliable D call. Germline V gives CDR1 MDHEN, CDR2 SYDVKM. This CDR3 spans 15 amino acids. The ends were cut back, 5 bases at V and 5 bases at J, with 19 bases in the middle. CDR3 nucleotide sequence: TGTGCCAGCAGTACACAGACCGGAAATCACGACGAGCAGTACTTC. Its protein is CASSTQTGNHDEQYF.

The gene calls are TRBV6-1 and TRBJ1-5, with D maybe TRBD1 (5 bases). The CDR3 runs 12 residues. Per the germline V gene, CDR1 is MNHNS and CDR2 is SASEGT. The germline V and J ends were trimmed by 10 bases and 4 bases, with 11 bases remaining between them. DNA for the CDR3: TGTGCCACCGGGACTCCAAATCAGCCCCAGCATTTT. Protein: CATGTPNQPQHF.

The rearrangement uses TRBV5-1 and TRBJ2-7; the match to TRBD1 covers 10 bases. The V gene's germline CDR1 is SGHRS and CDR2 YFSETQ. Trimming at V came to 8 bases and at J to 2 bases, leaving 7 bases not matched to a gene. The CDR3 consists of 14 residues. The CDR3 is CASTKGQGPYEQYF. The CDR3 DNA sequence: TGCGCCAGTACAAAGGGACAGGGGCCCTACGAGCAGTACTTC.

The chain uses TRBV9 and TRBJ2-5; tentatively, D is TRBD2 (7 bases). Germline lookup yields CDR1 SGDLS and CDR2 YYNGEE. The V end was cut by 1 base, the J end by 7 bases, with 17 bases between. The CDR3 is 15 residues long. The CDR3 bases are TGTGCCAGCAGCGTAAGGGCTAGCGGAGGGGGGACCCAGTACTTC. Translated: CASSVRASGGGTQYF.

The V call is TRBV20-1, the J call TRBJ2-7; tentatively, D is TRBD1 (6 bases). This CDR3 is 11 amino acids long. Germline CDR1 is DFQATT and CDR2 is SNEGSKA (reference sequence). This CDR3 reads CTPGELYEQYF. The CDR3 nucleotides are TGCACCCCAGGGGAACTCTACGAGCAGTACTTC.

The CDR3 bases are TGTGCCAGCAGCTTGGTGGGAGGGGGGCACAATGAGCAGTTCTTC. It specifies CASSLVGGGHNEQFF. V gene TRBV5-6 combines with J gene TRBJ2-1; possibly TRBD2 for D (7 bases). With 0 bases removed from V and 5 bases from J, the gap between germline ends came to 12 bases. The V gene's germline CDR1 is SGHDT and CDR2 YYEEEE. This CDR3 is built from 15 residues. The entire variable domain, with the rest obtained from reference TRBV5-6 and TRBJ2-1, is as follows: DAGVTQSPTHLIKTRGQQVTLRCSPKSGHDTVSWYQQALGQGPQFIFQYYEEEERQRGNFPDRFSGHQFPNYSSELNVNALLLGDSALYLCASSLVGGGHNEQFFGPGTRLTVL.

The chain recombines TRBV9 with TRBJ2-5; maybe TRBD1 (5 bases). V shed 5 bases and J shed 4 bases, with 18 bases lying between them. This CDR3 is built from 15 residues. Germline loops: CDR1 SGDLS, CDR2 YYNGEE. The CDR3 reads CASSPTQGLPETQYF. CDR3 sequence (DNA): TGTGCCAGCAGTCCTACGCAGGGTCTTCCAGAGACCCAGTACTTC.

The V gene is TRBV19, the J gene TRBJ1-1; tentative D call: TRBD1 (6 bases). The CDR3 is made up of 14 amino acids. V lost 5 bases and J lost 0, with 10 bases in between. Per the germline V gene, CDR1 is LNHDA and CDR2 is SQIVND (reference sequence). CDR3 in DNA: TGTGCCAGTAGTCACGGACAGTTGAACACTGAAGCTTTCTTT. Protein sequence: CASSHGQLNTEAFF.